This T cell receptor (beta chain) was retrieved from a study of cytotoxic CD8 clonotypes in ibrutinib-treated CLL. Germline loops: CDR1 MGHRA, CDR2 YSYEKL. With 0 bases removed from V and 4 bases from J, the gap between germline ends came to 21 bases. This CDR3 comprises 18 residues. Method: immunoSEQ multiplex PCR; TCRdb's copy keeps in-frame clones and lacks some. The data contain hundreds of thousands of clones, approximately 67% of them singletons. Note on this clone: What it recognizes is unknown.

Overall study findings and caveats: Among the clonotypes, public ones were uncommon and contracted or held stable on treatment. Clonality (at baseline) was higher than in age-matched healthy donors and tracked circulating CD8+ T-cell counts. Before falling back toward baseline at progression, clonality had risen at the time of ibrutinib response.

The specimen was PBMCs, collected after 36 months of ibrutinib treatment. This TCR was sampled from a human donor with chronic lymphocytic leukemia. The chain recombines TRBV4-1 with TRBJ1-2; D remains ambiguous. For the CDR3, the DNA is TGCGCCAGCAGCCAAGATCAGTCACCGGCCCGGGGATTCTATGGCTACACCTTC. This sequence encodes CASSQDQSPARGFYGYTF.